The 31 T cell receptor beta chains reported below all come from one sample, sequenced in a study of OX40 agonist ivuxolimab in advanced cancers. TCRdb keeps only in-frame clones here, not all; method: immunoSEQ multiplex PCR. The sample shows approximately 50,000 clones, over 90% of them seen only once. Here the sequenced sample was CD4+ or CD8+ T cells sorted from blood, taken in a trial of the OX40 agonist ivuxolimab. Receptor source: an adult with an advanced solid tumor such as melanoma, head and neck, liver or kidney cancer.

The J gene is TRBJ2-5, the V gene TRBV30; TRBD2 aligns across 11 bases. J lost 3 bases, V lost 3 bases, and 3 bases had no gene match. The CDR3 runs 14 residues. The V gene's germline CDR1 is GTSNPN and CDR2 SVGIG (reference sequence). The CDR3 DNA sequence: TGTGCCTGGAGCCAACTAGCGGGAGAAGAGACCCAGTACTTC. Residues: CAWSQLAGEETQYF.

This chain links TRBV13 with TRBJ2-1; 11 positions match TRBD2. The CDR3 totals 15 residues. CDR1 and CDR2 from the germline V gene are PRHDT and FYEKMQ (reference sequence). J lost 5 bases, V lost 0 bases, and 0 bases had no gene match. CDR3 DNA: TGTGCCAGCAGCTTAGGACTAGCGGGGGACAATGAGCAGTTCTTC. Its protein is CASSLGLAGDNEQFF.

CDR3 sequence (DNA): TGTGCCAGCAGCTTCGCCTTGAACACCGGGGAGCTGTTTTTT. Amino acid sequence: CASSFALNTGELFF. This chain joins TRBV7-2 and TRBJ2-2, with D unclear. Trimming removed 3 bases at V and 1 base at J, with 6 bases between. CDR1 is SGHTA and CDR2 is FQGNSA in the germline V gene. The CDR3 has 14 residues. The whole variable domain, filled in from reference TRBV7-2 and TRBJ2-2, reads GAGVSQSPSNKVTEKGKDVELRCDPISGHTALYWYRQSLGQGLEFLIYFQGNSAPDKSGLPSDRFSAERTGGSVSTLTIQRTQQEDSAVYLCASSFALNTGELFFGEGSRLTVL.

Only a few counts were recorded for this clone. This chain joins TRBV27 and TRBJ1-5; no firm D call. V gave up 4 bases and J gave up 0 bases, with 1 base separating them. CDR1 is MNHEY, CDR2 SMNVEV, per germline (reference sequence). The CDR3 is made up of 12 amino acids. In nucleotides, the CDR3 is TGTGCCAGCAGTTATAGCAATCAGCCCCAGCATTTT. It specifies CASSYSNQPQHF.

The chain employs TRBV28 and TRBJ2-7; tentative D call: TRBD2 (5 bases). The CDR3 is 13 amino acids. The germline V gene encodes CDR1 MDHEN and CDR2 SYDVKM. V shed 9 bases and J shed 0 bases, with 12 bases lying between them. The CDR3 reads CASRGEGSYEQYF. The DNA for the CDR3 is TGTGCCAGTCGGGGAGAGGGCTCCTACGAGCAGTACTTC.

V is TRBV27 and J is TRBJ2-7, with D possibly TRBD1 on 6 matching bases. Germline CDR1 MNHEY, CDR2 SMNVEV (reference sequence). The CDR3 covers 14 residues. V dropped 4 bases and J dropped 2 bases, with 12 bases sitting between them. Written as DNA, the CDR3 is TGTGCCAGCAGTTCGCTACAGGGAACCTACGAGCAGTACTTC. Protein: CASSSLQGTYEQYF.

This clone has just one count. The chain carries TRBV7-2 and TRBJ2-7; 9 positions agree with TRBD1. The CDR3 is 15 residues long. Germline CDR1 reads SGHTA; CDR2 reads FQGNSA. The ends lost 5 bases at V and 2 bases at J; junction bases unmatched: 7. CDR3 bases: TGTGCCAGCAGCCACGGGACAGGGAGCCCCTACGAGCAGTACTTC. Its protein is CASSHGTGSPYEQYF.

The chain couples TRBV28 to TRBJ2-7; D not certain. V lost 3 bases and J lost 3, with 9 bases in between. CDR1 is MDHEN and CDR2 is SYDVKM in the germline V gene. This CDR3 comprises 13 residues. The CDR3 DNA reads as TGTGCCAGCAGTTTTCAGCAGCTCTACGAGCAGTACTTC. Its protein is CASSFQQLYEQYF.

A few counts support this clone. In DNA, the CDR3 is TGTGCCAGCAAGTTTCGAGGGACTGAAGCTTTCTTT. Translation gives CASKFRGTEAFF. This rearrangement joins TRBV11-2 to TRBJ1-1; D call uncertain. Germline V gives CDR1 SGHAT, CDR2 FQNNGV. With 7 bases removed from V and 5 bases from J, the gap between germline ends came to 11 bases. The length of the CDR3 is 12 residues.

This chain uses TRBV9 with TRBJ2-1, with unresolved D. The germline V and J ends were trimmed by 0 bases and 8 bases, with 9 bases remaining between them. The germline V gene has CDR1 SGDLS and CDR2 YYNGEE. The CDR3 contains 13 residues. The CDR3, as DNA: TGTGCCAGCAGCGTAGAGTCAATGGATGAGCAGTTCTTC. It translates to CASSVESMDEQFF.

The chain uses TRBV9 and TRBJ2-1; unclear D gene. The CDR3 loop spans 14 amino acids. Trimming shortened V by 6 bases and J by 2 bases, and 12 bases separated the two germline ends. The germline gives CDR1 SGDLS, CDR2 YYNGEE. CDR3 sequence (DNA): TGTGCCAGCACCGGAGCAGGTCCCTACAATGAGCAGTTCTTC. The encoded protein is CASTGAGPYNEQFF.

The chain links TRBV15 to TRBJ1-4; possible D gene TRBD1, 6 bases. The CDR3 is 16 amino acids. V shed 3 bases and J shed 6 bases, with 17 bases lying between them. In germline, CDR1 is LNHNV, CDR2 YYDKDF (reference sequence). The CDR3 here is CATSRRGVEGDEKLFF. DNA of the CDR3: TGTGCCACCAGCAGGAGGGGGGTAGAGGGAGATGAAAAACTGTTTTTT.

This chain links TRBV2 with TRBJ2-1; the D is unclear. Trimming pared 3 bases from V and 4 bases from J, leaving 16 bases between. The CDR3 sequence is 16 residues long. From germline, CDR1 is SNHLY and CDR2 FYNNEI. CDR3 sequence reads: CASSEDPVMGYNEQFF. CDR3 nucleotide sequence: TGTGCCAGCAGTGAGGACCCGGTGATGGGGTACAATGAGCAGTTCTTC.

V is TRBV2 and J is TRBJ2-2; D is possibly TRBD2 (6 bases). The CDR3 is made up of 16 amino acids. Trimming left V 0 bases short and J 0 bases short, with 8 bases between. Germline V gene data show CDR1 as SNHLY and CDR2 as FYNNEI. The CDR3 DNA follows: TGTGCCAGCAGTGAAGCGGAGGGCGCGAACACCGGGGAGCTGTTTTTT. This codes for CASSEAEGANTGELFF.

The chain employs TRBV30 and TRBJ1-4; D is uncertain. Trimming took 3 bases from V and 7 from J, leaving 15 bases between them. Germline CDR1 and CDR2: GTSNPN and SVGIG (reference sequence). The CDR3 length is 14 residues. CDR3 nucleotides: TGTGCCTGGAGCGCCGCCAGGTTATCTGAAAAACTGTTTTTT. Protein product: CAWSAARLSEKLFF. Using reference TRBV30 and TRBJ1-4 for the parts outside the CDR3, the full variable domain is SQTIHQWPATLVQPVGSPLSLECTVEGTSNPNLYWYRQAAGRGLQLLFYSVGIGQISSEVPQNLSASRPQDRQFILSSKKLLLSDSGFYLCAWSAARLSEKLFFGSGTQLSVL.

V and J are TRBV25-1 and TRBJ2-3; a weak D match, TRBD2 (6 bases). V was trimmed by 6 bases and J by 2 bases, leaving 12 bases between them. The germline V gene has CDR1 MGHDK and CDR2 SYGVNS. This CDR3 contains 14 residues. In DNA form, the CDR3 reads TGTGCCAGCAGGGACTATGCCTTCACAGATACGCAGTATTTT. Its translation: CASRDYAFTDTQYF.

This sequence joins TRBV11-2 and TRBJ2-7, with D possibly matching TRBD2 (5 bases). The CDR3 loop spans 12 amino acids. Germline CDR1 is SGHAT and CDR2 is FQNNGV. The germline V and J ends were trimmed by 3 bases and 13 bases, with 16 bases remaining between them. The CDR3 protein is CASSLGGRRSYF. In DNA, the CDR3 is TGTGCCAGCAGCTTGGGCGGGCGGAGAAGCTACTTC.

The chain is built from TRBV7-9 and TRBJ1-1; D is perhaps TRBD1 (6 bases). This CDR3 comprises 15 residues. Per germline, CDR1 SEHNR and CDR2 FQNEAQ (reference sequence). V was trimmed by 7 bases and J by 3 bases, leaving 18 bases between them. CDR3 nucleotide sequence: TGTGCCAGCAACGCACAGGGAATGGCGTACACTGAAGCTTTCTTT. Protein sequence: CASNAQGMAYTEAFF.

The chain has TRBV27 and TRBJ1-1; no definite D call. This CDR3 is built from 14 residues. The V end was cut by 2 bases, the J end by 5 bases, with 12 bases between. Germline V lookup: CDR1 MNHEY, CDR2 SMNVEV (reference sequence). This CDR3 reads CASSLGSPRTEAFF. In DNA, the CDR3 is TGTGCCAGCAGTTTAGGCAGCCCGAGAACTGAAGCTTTCTTT.

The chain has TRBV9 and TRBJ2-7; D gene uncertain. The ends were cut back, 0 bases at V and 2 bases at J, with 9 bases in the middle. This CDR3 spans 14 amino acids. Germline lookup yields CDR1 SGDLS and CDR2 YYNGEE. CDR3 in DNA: TGTGCCAGCAGCGTAGCCTCCGCTACCTACGAGCAGTACTTC. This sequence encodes CASSVASATYEQYF.

CDR3 bases: TGTGCCAGCAGTTTCGGGACTAGCGGGAGCCACGAGCAGTACTTC. The encoded protein is CASSFGTSGSHEQYF. The rearrangement links TRBV6-6 to TRBJ2-7; 14 positions agree with TRBD2. Germline CDR1 and CDR2: MNHNY and SVGAGI (reference sequence). CDR3 size: 15 residues. The ends lost 4 bases at V and 5 bases at J; junction bases unmatched: 4.

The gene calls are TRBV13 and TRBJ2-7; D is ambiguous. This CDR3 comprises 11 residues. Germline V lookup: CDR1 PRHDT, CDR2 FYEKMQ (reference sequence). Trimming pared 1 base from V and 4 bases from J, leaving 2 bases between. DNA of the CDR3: TGTGCCAGCAGCTTAGAGTACGAGCAGTACTTC. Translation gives CASSLEYEQYF.

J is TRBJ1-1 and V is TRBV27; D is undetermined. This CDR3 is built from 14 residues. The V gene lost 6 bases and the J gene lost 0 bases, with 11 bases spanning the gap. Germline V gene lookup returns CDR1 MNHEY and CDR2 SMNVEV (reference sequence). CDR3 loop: CASSIQRMNTEAFF. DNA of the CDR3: TGTGCCAGCAGCATCCAGAGAATGAACACTGAAGCTTTCTTT.

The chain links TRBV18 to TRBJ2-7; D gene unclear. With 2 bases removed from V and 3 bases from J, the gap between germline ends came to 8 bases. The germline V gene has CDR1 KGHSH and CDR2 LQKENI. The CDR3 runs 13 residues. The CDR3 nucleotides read TGTGCCAGCTCACCAGGGCGGATCTACGAGCAGTACTTC. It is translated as CASSPGRIYEQYF.

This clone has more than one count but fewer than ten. CDR3 sequence reads: CASSRHQGTQPQHF. CDR3 DNA sequence: TGTGCCAGCAGCCGACACCAAGGAACTCAGCCCCAGCATTTT. The gene calls are TRBV7-3 and TRBJ1-5; unclear D gene. The CDR3 covers 14 residues. The germline V gene has CDR1 SGHTA and CDR2 FQGTGA. Trimming took 5 bases from V and 6 from J, leaving 14 bases between them.

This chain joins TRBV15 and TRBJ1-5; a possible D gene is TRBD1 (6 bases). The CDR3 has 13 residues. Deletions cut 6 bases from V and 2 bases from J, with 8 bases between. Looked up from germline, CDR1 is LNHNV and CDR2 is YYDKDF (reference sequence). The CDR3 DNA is TGTGCCACCAGGGGGGCTGGCAATCAGCCCCAGCATTTT. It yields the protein CATRGAGNQPQHF.

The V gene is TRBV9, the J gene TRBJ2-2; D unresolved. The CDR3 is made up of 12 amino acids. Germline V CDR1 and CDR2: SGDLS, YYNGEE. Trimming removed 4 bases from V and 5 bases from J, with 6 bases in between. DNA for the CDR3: TGTGCCAGCAGCCCCGCTACCGGGGAGCTGTTTTTT. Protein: CASSPATGELFF.

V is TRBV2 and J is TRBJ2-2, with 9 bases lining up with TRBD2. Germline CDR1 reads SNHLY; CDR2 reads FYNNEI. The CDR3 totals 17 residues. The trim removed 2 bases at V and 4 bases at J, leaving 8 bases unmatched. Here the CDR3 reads CASSEKLAGSFTGELFF. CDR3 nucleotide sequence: TGTGCCAGCAGTGAAAAACTAGCGGGTTCGTTCACCGGGGAGCTGTTTTTT.

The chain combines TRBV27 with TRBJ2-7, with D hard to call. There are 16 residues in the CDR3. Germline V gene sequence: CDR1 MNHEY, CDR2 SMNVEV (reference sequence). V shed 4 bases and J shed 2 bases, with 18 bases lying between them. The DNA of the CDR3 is TGTGCCAGCAGTTGGGTAGAAGGCCGAAGCCCCTACGAGCAGTACTTC. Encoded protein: CASSWVEGRSPYEQYF.

The CDR3 loop is CASSQLDRGYTEAFF. The CDR3 bases are TGTGCCAGCAGCCAACTTGACAGGGGGTACACTGAAGCTTTCTTT. The chain joins TRBV14 to TRBJ1-1; TRBD1 matches at 9 bases. The CDR3 is 15 residues long. Germline CDR1 and CDR2: SGHDN and FVKESK. V shed 2 bases and J 3 bases; nucleotides not matched to a gene: 4.

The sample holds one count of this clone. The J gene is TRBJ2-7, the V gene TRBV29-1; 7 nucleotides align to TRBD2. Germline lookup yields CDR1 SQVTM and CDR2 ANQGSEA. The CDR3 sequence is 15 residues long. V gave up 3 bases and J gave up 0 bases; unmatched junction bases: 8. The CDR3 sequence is CSVELGGRASYEQYF. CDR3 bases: TGCAGCGTTGAGCTTGGGGGGAGGGCCTCCTACGAGCAGTACTTC.